One sample yielded the 23 T cell receptor beta chains listed below, sequenced in a study of OX40 agonist ivuxolimab in advanced cancers. Assay used: immunoSEQ multiplex PCR; TCRdb lists only in-frame clones, some missing. Of roughly 95,000 clones in the sample, 65% to 90% were seen once. The sample consisted of CD4+ or CD8+ T cells sorted from blood, taken in a trial of the OX40 agonist ivuxolimab. The receptors shown here come from an adult with an advanced solid tumor such as melanoma, head and neck, liver or kidney cancer.

J is TRBJ2-7 and V is TRBV5-1; 12 nucleotides align to TRBD2. The CDR3 consists of 14 residues. CDR1 SGHRS and CDR2 YFSETQ come from the germline V gene. Trimming at V came to 4 bases and at J to 5 bases, leaving 4 bases not matched to a gene. CDR3: CASSRTSGNNEQYF. DNA of the CDR3: TGCGCCAGCAGCCGGACTAGCGGGAACAACGAGCAGTACTTC.

The CDR3 DNA reads TGCGCCAGCAGCCTCCCACTATACAATGAGCAGTTCTTC. It yields the protein CASSLPLYNEQFF. The rearrangement uses TRBV5-1 and TRBJ2-1; D not resolved. Trimming left V 4 bases short and J 4 bases short, with 9 bases between. This CDR3 is built from 13 residues. The germline V gene encodes CDR1 SGHRS and CDR2 YFSETQ. The entire variable domain, with the rest obtained from reference TRBV5-1 and TRBJ2-1, is as follows: KAGVTQTPRYLIKTRGQQVTLSCSPISGHRSVSWYQQTPGQGLQFLFEYFSETQRNKGNFPGRFSGRQFSNSRSEMNVSTLELGDSALYLCASSLPLYNEQFFGPGTRLTVL.

V is TRBV10-1 and J is TRBJ1-1; weak D call: TRBD1 (5 bases). The length of the CDR3 is 13 residues. Between the trimmed V and J ends, which lost 6 bases and 6 bases, there was a span of 14 bases. Germline values: CDR1 WNHNN, CDR2 SYGVQD (reference sequence). The CDR3 DNA sequence: TGCGCCAGCAGCGGTACAGGAGCGGCTGAAGCTTTCTTT. This sequence encodes CASSGTGAAEAFF.

The CDR3 loop is CASSLDPRDTNYGYTF. In DNA form, the CDR3 reads TGCGCCAGCAGCTTGGATCCCAGGGATACTAACTATGGCTACACCTTC. V and J are TRBV5-1 and TRBJ1-2, with D possibly TRBD1 on 5 matching bases. The CDR3 length is 16 residues. The V end lost 0 bases, the J end lost 0 bases, and 12 bases lay between the germline ends. CDR1 is SGHRS, CDR2 YFSETQ, per germline. Full variable domain (remainder filled in from reference TRBV5-1 and TRBJ1-2): KAGVTQTPRYLIKTRGQQVTLSCSPISGHRSVSWYQQTPGQGLQFLFEYFSETQRNKGNFPGRFSGRQFSNSRSEMNVSTLELGDSALYLCASSLDPRDTNYGYTFGSGTRLTVV.

The gene calls are TRBV5-1 and TRBJ1-4; D is ambiguous. In germline, CDR1 is SGHRS, CDR2 YFSETQ. The CDR3 contains 15 residues. Trimming left V 2 bases short and J 0 bases short, with 8 bases between. The DNA for the CDR3 is TGCGCCAGCAGCTTACAAGGAGCAACTAATGAAAAACTGTTTTTT. As protein: CASSLQGATNEKLFF.

This clone was observed once. The chain has TRBV7-2 and TRBJ2-3, with D possibly TRBD1 on 5 matching bases. The V gene's germline CDR1 is SGHTA and CDR2 FQGNSA. Trimming stripped 0 bases from V and 4 bases from J, with 11 bases between. This CDR3 has 15 amino acids. CDR3 bases: TGTGCCAGCAGCTTAGCCCACGGCAGGGCAGATACGCAGTATTTT. This gives the protein CASSLAHGRADTQYF.

This clone was seen once. V usage is TRBV2 and J usage is TRBJ2-1; 9 bases align to TRBD2. The junction had 6 bases not matched to a gene; V was cut back by 2 bases and J by 7 bases. CDR1 is SNHLY and CDR2 is FYNNEI in the germline V gene. CDR3 length equals 15 residues. CDR3 coding DNA: TGTGCCAGCAGTGAAATAGCGGGAGTAGGTAATGAGCAGTTCTTC. This gives the protein CASSEIAGVGNEQFF.

The chain carries TRBV2 and TRBJ2-7, with 7 positions matching TRBD2. The length of the CDR3 is 14 residues. Germline V gene lookup returns CDR1 SNHLY and CDR2 FYNNEI. V gave up 4 bases and J gave up 6 bases; unmatched junction bases: 9. The CDR3 DNA is TGTGCCAGCAGTGCTGGACTAGGTTTAGGCGAGCAGTACTTC. It encodes CASSAGLGLGEQYF.

The rearrangement joins TRBV18 to TRBJ2-5; the match to TRBD1 covers 7 bases. Germline CDR1 reads KGHSH; CDR2 reads LQKENI. The CDR3 extends over 18 amino acids. Trimming removed 1 base from V and 0 bases from J; junction bases left unmatched: 11. DNA of the CDR3: TGTGCCAGCTCACCACTATTTCCAGGACAGGCAGACCAAGAGACCCAGTACTTC. Protein: CASSPLFPGQADQETQYF.

Regarding this clone: Additional DNA sequences in this sample encode the identical CDR3. The chain uses TRBV5-1 and TRBJ2-5; D is ambiguous. Germline loops: CDR1 SGHRS, CDR2 YFSETQ. Trimming left V 0 bases short and J 1 base short, with 4 bases between. The CDR3 covers 13 residues. CDR3 sequence reads: CASSLGLQETQYF. The CDR3 DNA reads TGCGCCAGCAGCTTGGGCCTCCAAGAGACCCAGTACTTC. The full variable domain, in which reference TRBV5-1 and TRBJ2-5 provide the parts outside the CDR3, is KAGVTQTPRYLIKTRGQQVTLSCSPISGHRSVSWYQQTPGQGLQFLFEYFSETQRNKGNFPGRFSGRQFSNSRSEMNVSTLELGDSALYLCASSLGLQETQYFGPGTRLLVL.

The genes are TRBV15 and TRBJ2-1; TRBD1 matches at 9 bases. CDR1 and CDR2 from the germline V gene are LNHNV and YYDKDF (reference sequence). This CDR3 contains 14 residues. After removal of 3 bases from V and 8 bases from J, the junction contained 5 bases not matched to a gene. The CDR3 DNA follows: TGTGCCACCAGCAGGGGACAGGGTTGGGATGAGCAGTTCTTC. The encoded protein is CATSRGQGWDEQFF.

In nucleotides, the CDR3 is TGTGCCAGCAGCTTTGAGGCGCAAGAGACCCAGTACTTC. Its protein is CASSFEAQETQYF. This rearrangement joins TRBV7-3 to TRBJ2-5; D remains unclear. Germline V gene sequence: CDR1 SGHTA, CDR2 FQGTGA. The CDR3 is 13 amino acids. V was trimmed by 3 bases and J by 2 bases, leaving 7 bases between them.

The chain carries TRBV2 and TRBJ2-1, with 11 positions matching TRBD2. After removal of 3 bases from V and 4 bases from J, the junction contained 5 bases not matched to a gene. The CDR3 has 16 residues. Per the germline V gene, CDR1 is SNHLY and CDR2 is FYNNEI. The CDR3 loop is CASSDSGTSGYNEQFF. The CDR3 DNA reads TGTGCCAGCAGTGATTCCGGGACTAGCGGTTACAATGAGCAGTTCTTC. The whole variable domain, remainder taken from reference TRBV2 and TRBJ2-1, is EPEVTQTPSHQVTQMGQEVILRCVPISNHLYFYWYRQILGQKVEFLVSFYNNEISEKSEIFDDQFSVERPDGSNFTLKIRSTKLEDSAMYFCASSDSGTSGYNEQFFGPGTRLTVL.

The rearrangement joins TRBV12-5 to TRBJ2-5; 8 nucleotides match TRBD2. CDR3 size: 15 residues. CDR1 and CDR2 (germline): LGHNT, FRNRAP. Germline trimming cut 5 bases from V and 4 bases from J; bases unmatched to any gene: 9. CDR3 DNA: TGTGCTAGTGGTCCCTCGGGGGGGCGGGGAGAGACCCAGTACTTC. Translation gives CASGPSGGRGETQYF.

This clone showed up just once. This rearrangement joins TRBV5-6 to TRBJ2-1, with 7 positions matching TRBD2. The CDR3 is 15 residues long. Germline trimming cut 0 bases from V and 6 bases from J; bases unmatched to any gene: 6. Germline V gene sequence: CDR1 SGHDT, CDR2 YYEEEE. The chain's CDR3 is CASSLVLAGSNEQFF. The CDR3 nucleotides read TGTGCCAGCAGCTTGGTGTTAGCGGGTAGCAATGAGCAGTTCTTC.

The chain has TRBV10-3 and TRBJ1-5; D gene uncertain. The CDR3 is 14 residues long. The germline V gene encodes CDR1 ENHRY and CDR2 SYGVKD. Trimming removed 5 bases at V and 0 bases at J, with 8 bases between. As DNA, the CDR3 is TGTGCCATCAGTCCAGATTATAGCAATCAGCCCCAGCATTTT. This translates into CAISPDYSNQPQHF.

Details on this clone: A junction end diverges from the germline sequence, so it may reflect a read error. This chain uses TRBV27 with TRBJ1-1; D is undetermined. The germline V gene has CDR1 MNHEY and CDR2 SMNVEV (reference sequence). CDR3 length: 14 residues. The CDR3 spells CASSISMGQPEAFF. CDR3 nucleotide sequence: TGTGCCAGCAGTATATCAATGGGCCAGCCTGAAGCTTTCTTT.

The DNA of the CDR3 is TGTGCCAGCAGCCCGTTGGGCGGGGCTGGGGATACGCAGTATTTT. It specifies CASSPLGGAGDTQYF. The chain combines TRBV9 with TRBJ2-3; possible D gene TRBD2, 6 bases. CDR1 is SGDLS, CDR2 YYNGEE, per germline. The V gene lost 4 bases and the J gene lost 6 bases, with 18 bases spanning the gap. The CDR3 covers 15 residues.

CDR3 sequence reads: CASSLGGLSEKLFF. CDR3 sequence (DNA): TGTGCCAGCAGCTTAGGAGGGTTGAGTGAAAAACTGTTTTTT. The chain uses TRBV11-3 and TRBJ1-4; D gene ambiguous. CDR3 length equals 14 residues. Trimming left V 1 base short and J 7 bases short, with 10 bases between. CDR1 and CDR2 (germline): SGHNT, YENEEA.

This sequence joins TRBV6-5 and TRBJ1-1, with D tentatively TRBD1 (5 bases). The CDR3 is 15 amino acids. Germline V gene sequence: CDR1 MNHEY, CDR2 SVGAGI. V shed 2 bases and J shed 2 bases, with 12 bases lying between them. DNA for the CDR3: TGTGCCAGCAGTTACCCGGGGACCTCTAACACTGAAGCTTTCTTT. This encodes CASSYPGTSNTEAFF.

This clone occurred a few times. The rearrangement uses TRBV25-1 and TRBJ2-7, with 7 bases fitting TRBD2. The germline CDR1 and CDR2 sequences are MGHDK and SYGVNS. V was clipped by 2 bases and J by 6 bases; unmatched bases: 7. The CDR3 has 14 amino acids. The CDR3 nucleotides are TGTGCCAGCAGTGAACTAGGGAGGGGAACCGAGCAGTACTTC. Translation gives CASSELGRGTEQYF.

The chain combines TRBV6-6 with TRBJ2-7; possibly TRBD1 for D (6 bases). V lost 0 bases and J lost 6, with 9 bases in between. Germline CDR1 is MNHNY and CDR2 is SVGAGI (reference sequence). CDR3 length: 13 amino acids. CDR3 sequence (DNA): TGTGCCAGCAGTTACTCGGGGGCGCTCGAGCAGTACTTC. Its translation: CASSYSGALEQYF.

V is TRBV5-1 and J is TRBJ1-1, with 8 bases identical to TRBD1. Per germline, CDR1 SGHRS and CDR2 YFSETQ. V dropped 6 bases and J dropped 4; count of bases not matched to a gene: 5. The length of the CDR3 is 13 residues. The DNA for the CDR3 is TGCGCCAGCAACGGACAGGGCGGCACTGAAGCTTTCTTT. It encodes CASNGQGGTEAFF.